This TCR beta chain emerged from a study of blood T cell repertoires in COVID-19. Study-wide background: The United States, Italy and Spain were the sources of the acute and convalescent COVID-19 samples.

TCRdb's table, derived via immunoSEQ multiplex PCR, lists solely in-frame clones and lacks some. The sample yields around 110,000 clones, approximately 90% seen once. V lost 1 base and J lost 5, with 7 bases in between. This CDR3 is 13 amino acids long. CDR1 and CDR2 (germline): SGHTS, YDEGEE. The rearrangement uses TRBV5-8 and TRBJ2-1, with D hard to call. The clonotype was recovered from a human donor with active COVID-19. The donor label of this sample is uncertain. The sequencing input was peripheral blood. The CDR3, as DNA: TGTGCCAGCAGCTTGATCTATGACAATGAGCAGTTCTTC. Amino acids: CASSLIYDNEQFF.